This TCR beta chain was recovered during a study of CD8+ T cells in alopecia areata. Overall study context: Treated patients were dosed with oral tofacitinib, taking 5 to 10 mg twice daily.

Looked up from germline, CDR1 is SEHNR and CDR2 is FQNEAQ (reference sequence). This CDR3 region has 13 residues. Trimming removed 5 bases from V and 6 bases from J, with 14 bases in between. Individuals with alopecia areata gave both lesional scalp punch biopsies and peripheral blood for collection. A remark on this clone: What it recognizes is unknown.

Study-wide points: In lesional scalp, particularly from alopecia totalis/universalis, clonality was higher than in normal scalp. Sequences from scalp samples also cover resident alphabeta T cells of normal skin.

RNA was isolated and reverse transcribed to cDNA, the sequencing template. Produced via immunoSEQ multiplex PCR; TCRdb's table is partial and in-frame only. The sample lists 140,000 to 150,000 clones; about 47% were seen once. The TCR originated in a human donor with alopecia areata. This specimen consisted of CD4+ T cells sorted from blood, obtained at week 0. The chain combines TRBV7-9 with TRBJ2-7; no definite D call. CDR3 DNA sequence: TGTGCCAGCAGCCCACTCCGGAAGGGCGAGCAGTACTTC. This encodes CASSPLRKGEQYF.